This entry describes one T cell receptor beta chain. This specimen belongs to a study of shared clonotypes between healthy human individuals. As defined, naive CD8 cells were CD45RO-negative and positively selected for CCR7, with terminally differentiated effector memory CD45RA+ cells excluded. Method: immunoSEQ multiplex PCR; TCRdb's copy keeps in-frame clones and lacks some. Among around 1.9 million clones listed, 85% to 95% were seen once. V was trimmed by 2 bases and J by 4 bases, leaving 12 bases between them. Per germline, CDR1 MNHEY and CDR2 SMNVEV (reference sequence). This CDR3 region has 15 residues.

The chain recombines TRBV27 with TRBJ1-5, with D perhaps TRBD1 (6 bases). The sequencing sample was made of naive CD8+ T cells from PBMCs. The clonotype comes from a man between 18 and 35 years old in good health. Some clones in this sample may be carry-over from other donors' samples. This CDR3 is CASSLRGGANQPQHF. The CDR3 DNA reads as TGTGCCAGCAGTTTAAGGGGGGGAGCGAATCAGCCCCAGCATTTT.